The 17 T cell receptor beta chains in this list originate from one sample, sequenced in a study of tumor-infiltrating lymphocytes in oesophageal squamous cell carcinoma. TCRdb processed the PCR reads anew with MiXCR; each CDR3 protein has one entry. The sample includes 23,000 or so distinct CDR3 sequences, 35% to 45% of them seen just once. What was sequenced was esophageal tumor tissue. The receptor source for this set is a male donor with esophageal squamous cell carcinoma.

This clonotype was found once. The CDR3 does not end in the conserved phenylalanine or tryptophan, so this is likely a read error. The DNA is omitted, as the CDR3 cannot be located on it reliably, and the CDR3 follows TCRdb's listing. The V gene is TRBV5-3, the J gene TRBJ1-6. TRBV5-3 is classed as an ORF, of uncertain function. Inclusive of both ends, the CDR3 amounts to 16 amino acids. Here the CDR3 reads CARSLASGIDEQFFGP.

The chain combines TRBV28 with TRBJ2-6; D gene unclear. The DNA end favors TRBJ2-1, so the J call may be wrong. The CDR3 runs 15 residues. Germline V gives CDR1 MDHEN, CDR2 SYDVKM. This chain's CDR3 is CASSLGGSSYNEQFF. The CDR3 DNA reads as TGTGCCAGCAGTTTAGGCGGTAGCTCCTACAATGAGCAGTTCTTC.

CDR3 coding DNA: TGTGCCTCCTCCCCAGTTAGCTCCTACAATGAGCAGTTCTTC. Its protein is CASSPVSSYNEQFF. The chain links TRBV10-3 to TRBJ2-1; no definite D call. Per germline, CDR1 ENHRY and CDR2 SYGVKD. The CDR3 is made up of 14 amino acids. Trimming removed 11 bases at V and 0 bases at J, with 14 bases between.

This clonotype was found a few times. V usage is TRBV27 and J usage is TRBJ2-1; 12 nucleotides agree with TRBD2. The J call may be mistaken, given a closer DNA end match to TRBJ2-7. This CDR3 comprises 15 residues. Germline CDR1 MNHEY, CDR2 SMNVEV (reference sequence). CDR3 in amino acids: CASSKLAGGHNEQYF. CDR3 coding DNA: TGTGCCAGCAGTAAGCTAGCGGGAGGGCACAATGAGCAGTACTTC.

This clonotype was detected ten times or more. The chain's CDR3 is CASSVRTLQETQYF. The CDR3 DNA is TGTGCCAGCAGCGTCCGTACGCTCCAAGAGACCCAGTACTTC. The rearrangement uses TRBV7-9 and TRBJ2-5; D unclear. The CDR3 is made up of 14 amino acids. Trimming removed 5 bases from V and 1 base from J, with 11 bases in between. Germline CDR1 SEHNR, CDR2 FQNEAQ (reference sequence).

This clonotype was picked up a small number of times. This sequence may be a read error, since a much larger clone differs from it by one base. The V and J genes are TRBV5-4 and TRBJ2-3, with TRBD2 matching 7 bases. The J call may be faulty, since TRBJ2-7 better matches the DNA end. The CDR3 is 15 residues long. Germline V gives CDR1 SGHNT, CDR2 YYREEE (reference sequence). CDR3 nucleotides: TGTGCCAGCAGCTTGGTTGGGGGGGGGTACAATGAGCAGTACTTC. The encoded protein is CASSLVGGGYNEQYF.

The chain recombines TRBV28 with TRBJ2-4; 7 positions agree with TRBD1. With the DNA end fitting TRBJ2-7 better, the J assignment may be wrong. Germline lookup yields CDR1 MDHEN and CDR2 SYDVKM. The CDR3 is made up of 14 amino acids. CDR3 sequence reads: CASSRGLGPYEQYF. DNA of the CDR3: TGTGCCAGCAGTAGGGGGCTAGGCCCCTACGAGCAGTACTTC.

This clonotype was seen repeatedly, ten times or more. CDR3 in amino acids: CASSLVGQSSTYEQYF. In DNA form, the CDR3 reads TGTGCCAGCAGCTTAGTTGGACAGAGTAGTACCTACGAGCAGTACTTC. V is TRBV11-2 and J is TRBJ2-7; weak D call: TRBD1 (6 bases). The CDR3 spans 16 residues. The germline V and J ends were trimmed by 1 base and 2 bases, with 15 bases remaining between them. In germline, CDR1 is SGHAT, CDR2 FQNNGV.

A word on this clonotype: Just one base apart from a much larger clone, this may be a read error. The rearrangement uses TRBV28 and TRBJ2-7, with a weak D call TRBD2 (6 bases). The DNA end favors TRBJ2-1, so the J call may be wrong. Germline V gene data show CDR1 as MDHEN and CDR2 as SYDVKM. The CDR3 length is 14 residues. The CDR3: CASSLTGGGYEQFF. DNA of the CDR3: TGTGCCAGCAGTTTAACCGGGGGAGGTTACGAGCAGTTCTTC.

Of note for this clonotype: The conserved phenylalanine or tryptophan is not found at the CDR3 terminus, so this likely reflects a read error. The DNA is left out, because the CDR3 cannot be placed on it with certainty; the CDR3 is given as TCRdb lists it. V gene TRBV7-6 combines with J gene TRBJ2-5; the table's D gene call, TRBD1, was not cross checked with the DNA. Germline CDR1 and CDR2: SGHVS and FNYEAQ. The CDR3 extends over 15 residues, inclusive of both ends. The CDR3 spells CASSLGGSGEQFFGA.

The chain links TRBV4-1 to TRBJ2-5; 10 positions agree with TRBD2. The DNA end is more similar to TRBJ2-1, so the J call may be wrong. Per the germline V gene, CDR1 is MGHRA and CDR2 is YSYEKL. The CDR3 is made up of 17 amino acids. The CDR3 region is CASSQVGGSGGVVEQFF. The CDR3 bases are TGCGCCAGCAGCCAAGTGGGCGGGAGCGGGGGGGTCGTTGAGCAGTTCTTC.

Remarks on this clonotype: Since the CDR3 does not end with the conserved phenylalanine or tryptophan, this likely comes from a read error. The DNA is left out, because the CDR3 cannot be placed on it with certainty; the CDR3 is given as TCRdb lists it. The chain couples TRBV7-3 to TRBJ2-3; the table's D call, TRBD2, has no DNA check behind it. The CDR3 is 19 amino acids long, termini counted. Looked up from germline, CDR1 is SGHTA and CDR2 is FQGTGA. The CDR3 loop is CASSLRDGTSGNVEQFFGP.

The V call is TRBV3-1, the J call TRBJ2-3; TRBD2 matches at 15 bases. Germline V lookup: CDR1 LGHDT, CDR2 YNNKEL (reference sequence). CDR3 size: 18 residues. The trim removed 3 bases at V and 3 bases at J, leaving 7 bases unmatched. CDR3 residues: CASSQTRGTSGGTDTQYF. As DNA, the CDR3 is TGTGCCAGCAGCCAGACGAGGGGGACTAGCGGGGGGACAGATACGCAGTATTTT.

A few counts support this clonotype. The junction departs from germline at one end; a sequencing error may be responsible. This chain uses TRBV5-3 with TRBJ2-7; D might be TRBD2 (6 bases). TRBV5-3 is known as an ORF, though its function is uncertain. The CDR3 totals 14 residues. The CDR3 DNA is TGTGCCAGAAGCTCTCCGGGACTGAATTCACCCCTCCACTTC. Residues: CARSSPGLNSPLHF.

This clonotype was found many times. CDR3 amino acids: CASGGGGDEQYF. The DNA for the CDR3 is TGTGCCAGCGGGGGGGGGGGCGACGAGCAGTACTTC. The chain couples TRBV12-3 or TRBV12-4 to TRBJ2-7, with a possible D match to TRBD2 (7 bases). The V end lost 8 bases, the J end lost 5 bases, and 13 bases lay between the germline ends. The CDR3 consists of 12 residues.

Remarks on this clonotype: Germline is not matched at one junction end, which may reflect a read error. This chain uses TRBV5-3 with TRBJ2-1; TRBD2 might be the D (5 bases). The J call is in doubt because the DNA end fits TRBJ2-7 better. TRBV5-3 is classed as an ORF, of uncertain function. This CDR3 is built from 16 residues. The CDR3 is CASSLALTGLHNEQYF. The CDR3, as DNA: TGTGCCAGCAGCTTGGCCCTTACGGGGTTACACAATGAGCAGTACTTC.

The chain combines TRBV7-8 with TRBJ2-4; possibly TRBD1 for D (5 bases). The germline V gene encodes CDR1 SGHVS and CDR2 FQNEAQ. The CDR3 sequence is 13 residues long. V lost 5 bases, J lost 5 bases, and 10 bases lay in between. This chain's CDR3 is CASSPSRENIQYF. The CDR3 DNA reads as TGTGCCAGCAGCCCATCCAGGGAAAACATTCAGTACTTC.